This is a list of T cell receptor beta chains from one sample in a study of T cells after yellow fever vaccination. TCRdb analysed the 5' RACE reads with MiXCR anew, one entry per CDR3 protein. Of some 600,000 distinct CDR3 sequences listed, approximately 13% are singletons. The sample was PBMCs, taken on the day of the yellow fever booster vaccination. Every receptor here comes from a man aged 30 to 45 who received the YFV17D yellow fever vaccine. CDR3s include the opening cysteine and the closing phenylalanine or tryptophan. The order of the fields is CDR3 DNA, CDR3 protein, J gene, V gene, D gene, clone size, CDR3 length. A D gene is named only where the DNA matches it firmly. The size entry is marked missing in some rows and otherwise reads once, few, many or a size class.

TGTGCCAGCAGCCTCTTTGGCGGGCTTAACTATGGCTACACCTTC | CASSLFGGLNYGYTF | TRBJ1-2 | TRBV7-2 | . | many | 15
TGTGCCAGCAGCCCCCCGGTGGAGGGTCAAGAGACCCAGTACTTC | CASSPPVEGQETQYF | TRBJ2-5 | TRBV12-1 | . | . | 15
TGTGCCAGCAGTTTATTTGGGGGGGACAGTCCAAATTCACCCCTCCACTTT | CASSLFGGDSPNSPLHF | TRBJ1-6 | TRBV27 | TRBD1 | few | 17
TGCAGTGCTTATCCGGGGTACGAGTCGAATGAGCAGTTCTTC | CSAYPGYESNEQFF | TRBJ2-1 | TRBV20-1 | . | few | 14
TGTGCCAGCAGCTTGGAAAAGGGACCCACTGAAGCTTTCTTT | CASSLEKGPTEAFF | TRBJ1-1 | TRBV7-9 | . | few | 14
TGTGCCAGCAGGTTCGGGGGGAACAGGGGGCCGGGTCAGCCCCAGCATTTT | CASRFGGNRGPGQPQHF | TRBJ1-5 | TRBV28 | TRBD1 | few | 17
TGCGCCAGCAGCTCTCAGGGGACAAACACTGAAGCTTTCTTT | CASSSQGTNTEAFF | TRBJ1-1 | TRBV5-1 | . | . | 14
TGTGCCAGCAGCCAAGAGGCAAGGACAGGGACTCAAACTTACGAGCAGTACTTC | CASSQEARTGTQTYEQYF | TRBJ2-7 | TRBV3-1 | TRBD1 | many | 18
TGCAGTGCTACCCCACCCGGGACGGGACGCGAGCAGTACTTC | CSATPPGTGREQYF | TRBJ2-7 | TRBV20-1 | . | . | 14
TGTGCCACCAGCAAGGGCGGACTTATCCAGCCTTACGAGCAGTACTTC | CATSKGGLIQPYEQYF | TRBJ2-7 | TRBV15 | . | few | 16
TGCAGTGCTAGAGTTAGGGGGCATTCCTACGAGCAGTACTTC | CSARVRGHSYEQYF | TRBJ2-7 | TRBV20-1 | TRBD1 | . | 14
TGTGCCAGCAGCCTCCGGACTAGCGGGAGTTTCGGCACAGATACGCAGTATTTT | CASSLRTSGSFGTDTQYF | TRBJ2-3 | TRBV11-2 | TRBD2 | . | 18
TGTGCCACTGCCGGGACAGCGAACACCGGGGAGCTGTTTTTT | CATAGTANTGELFF | TRBJ2-2 | TRBV15 | TRBD1 | many | 14
TGTGCCAGCAGCTTGCTCGGGACTAGCGGAAGCACAGATACGCAGTATTTT | CASSLLGTSGSTDTQYF | TRBJ2-3 | TRBV5-4 | TRBD2 | . | 17
TGTGCCATCAGTCACCCCCGCGCAGGGGGTAACACTGAAGCTTTCTTT | CAISHPRAGGNTEAFF | TRBJ1-1 | TRBV10-3 | TRBD1 | . | 16
TGCAGCGTTGAATCTCACGTCGAGAGCTCCTACAATGAGCAGTTCTTC | CSVESHVESSYNEQFF | TRBJ2-1 | TRBV29-1 | . | few | 16
TGTGCCAGTTCAAGGACCAACTATGGCTACACCTTC | CASSRTNYGYTF | TRBJ1-2 | TRBV19 | . | many | 12
TGTGCCAGCAGCTTCGCTGGACTACAGAGCTCCTACGAGCAGTACTTC | CASSFAGLQSSYEQYF | TRBJ2-7 | TRBV7-2 | . | few | 16
TGTGCCACCAGTCGTAGCGACTTGTCCTACAATGAGCAGTTCTTC | CATSRSDLSYNEQFF | TRBJ2-1 | TRBV24-1 | . | . | 15
TGTGCCATCACCCTCAAGGGAGGGGGCGAGGGAAGTGGCTACACCTTC | CAITLKGGGEGSGYTF | TRBJ1-2 | TRBV10-3 | TRBD1 | few | 16
TGCGCCAGCAGCTTGGTGGGCGGGATCAACGATGAGCAGTTCTTC | CASSLVGGINDEQFF | TRBJ2-1 | TRBV5-1 | . | . | 15
TGCAGCGTGGGGGGACTAGCGGACTCCTACGAGCAGTACTTC | CSVGGLADSYEQYF | TRBJ2-7 | TRBV29-1 | TRBD2 | . | 14
TGCGCCAGCAGCCAAGTAGTGGTGTGGGACAGTAATCAGCCCCAGCATTTT | CASSQVVVWDSNQPQHF | TRBJ1-5 | TRBV4-3 | TRBD1 | few | 17
TGTGCCAGCAGCTTAATGGGGCAAAGCACAGATACGCAGTATTTT | CASSLMGQSTDTQYF | TRBJ2-3 | TRBV7-9 | . | . | 15
TGCAGTGCTAGAGGGAGGACAGTTTACAATGAGCAGTTCTTC | CSARGRTVYNEQFF | TRBJ2-1 | TRBV20-1 | . | . | 14
TGTGCCTGGAGTCGTATCCCCCGGGCTACCTATGGCTACACCTTC | CAWSRIPRATYGYTF | TRBJ1-2 | TRBV30 | . | . | 15
TGCGCCAGCAGCTTGACGACTAGCGGGAGTTCAGATACGCAGTATTTT | CASSLTTSGSSDTQYF | TRBJ2-3 | TRBV5-1 | TRBD2 | . | 16